A single sample is the source of the 18 T cell receptor beta chains below, sequenced in a study of molecular identifiers for immune sequencing clone quantification. TCRdb recomputed calls from the PCR reads with MiXCR, one row per CDR3 protein. The sample shows over 550,000 distinct CDR3 sequences, about 25% of them seen only once. The sample comprised naive CD8+ T cells from blood, with Jurkat cell RNA spiked in. Subset reported: FACS-sorted CD8+CD4-CCR7+CD45RA+ naive T cells. The receptor set was obtained from a human donor in good health. Some libraries in this study had Jurkat cell RNA spiked in.

The gene calls are TRBV28 and TRBJ2-1, with TRBD2 matching 8 bases. Germline assignment: CDR1 MDHEN and CDR2 SYDVKM. The CDR3 has 13 residues. V lost 6 bases, J lost 8 bases, and 6 bases stayed unmatched. DNA of the CDR3: TGTGCCAGCAGGCTTAGCGGGAACTATGAGCAGTTCTTC. It translates to CASRLSGNYEQFF.

This chain links TRBV6-6 with TRBJ1-1, with no clear D. Germline V gene data show CDR1 as MNHNY and CDR2 as SVGAGI (reference sequence). Trimming removed 0 bases from V and 3 bases from J, with 8 bases in between. This CDR3 region has 14 residues. The CDR3: CASSYSFGDTEAFF. CDR3 nucleotide sequence: TGTGCCAGCAGTTACTCGTTCGGGGACACTGAAGCTTTCTTT.

This clonotype occurred a few times. V is TRBV4-3 and J is TRBJ2-7, with D tentatively TRBD2 (6 bases). CDR1 LGHNA and CDR2 YSLEER come from the germline V gene. This CDR3 has 15 amino acids. V was cut by 0 bases and J by 2 bases, with 11 bases left in between. CDR3 nucleotides: TGCGCCAGCAGCCAAGAAAGCGCGGGACCCTACGAGCAGTACTTC. Protein product: CASSQESAGPYEQYF.

This clonotype was observed a single time. A much larger clone lies a single base off, so this may be a read error. J is TRBJ2-3 and V is TRBV12-3 or TRBV12-4; D perhaps matches TRBD2 (5 bases). The CDR3 consists of 16 residues. In DNA form, the CDR3 reads TGTGCCGGCAGTTTCGGACTCCATGAGGGCACAGATACGCAGTATTTT. Encoded protein: CAGSFGLHEGTDTQYF.

The sample holds a few counts of this clonotype. V gene TRBV4-3 combines with J gene TRBJ2-5; D may be TRBD2 (6 bases). Germline lookup yields CDR1 LGHNA and CDR2 YSLEER. Trimming left V 1 base short and J 4 bases short, with 16 bases between. The CDR3 is 16 residues long. The CDR3: CASSQGFGLGGETQYF. CDR3 DNA: TGCGCCAGCAGCCAAGGATTCGGGTTGGGGGGAGAGACCCAGTACTTC.

This clonotype was observed at least ten times. The chain has TRBV19 and TRBJ1-1; possible D gene TRBD1, 6 bases. The CDR3 spans 16 residues. Germline-derived CDR1 and CDR2 are LNHDA and SQIVND (reference sequence). Trimming removed 3 bases from V and 0 bases from J, with 14 bases in between. The CDR3 protein is CASSITGNLMNTEAFF. The CDR3 bases are TGTGCCAGTAGTATTACAGGGAACCTCATGAACACTGAAGCTTTCTTT. Full variable domain (outside the CDR3, taken from reference TRBV19 and TRBJ1-1): DGGITQSPKYLFRKEGQNVTLSCEQNLNHDAMYWYRQDPGQGLRLIYYSQIVNDFQKGDIAEGYSVSREKKESFPLTVTSAQKNPTAFYLCASSITGNLMNTEAFFGQGTRLTVV.

Concerning this clonotype: This likely came from a read error, as a far larger clone is one base away. The V gene is TRBV12-3 or TRBV12-4, the J gene TRBJ1-5; a possible D gene is TRBD1 (5 bases). The CDR3 is 14 residues long. For the CDR3, the DNA is TGTGCCAGCAGTCCTCAGGGTAGCAATCAGCCCCAGAATTTT. Encoded protein: CASSPQGSNQPQNF.

The chain recombines TRBV6-1 with TRBJ2-2, with 11 bases identical to TRBD2. The ends lost 10 bases at V and 8 bases at J; junction bases unmatched: 12. Germline V gene lookup returns CDR1 MNHNS and CDR2 SASEGT. This CDR3 contains 15 residues. The CDR3 here is CAIKLAGVGGGELFF. Written as DNA, the CDR3 is TGTGCCATCAAACTAGCGGGAGTAGGAGGGGGGGAGCTGTTTTTT.

The chain carries TRBV6-2 or TRBV6-3 and TRBJ1-1; D is ambiguous. The V end lost 5 bases, the J end lost 4 bases, and 11 bases lay between the germline ends. The CDR3 extends over 13 amino acids. The germline CDR1 and CDR2 sequences are MNHEY and SVGEGT. The CDR3 region has the DNA TGTGCCAGCAGTGACGGATTTGCCACTGAAGCTTTCTTT. Translation gives CASSDGFATEAFF.

This clonotype was seen more than once but under ten times. The chain uses TRBV30 and TRBJ1-1; tentatively, D is TRBD1 (5 bases). Germline-derived CDR1 and CDR2 are GTSNPN and SVGIG (reference sequence). Trimming shortened V by 3 bases and J by 4 bases, and 15 bases separated the two germline ends. This CDR3 has 14 residues. The CDR3 sequence is CAWRLGLYSTEAFF. The CDR3 nucleotides read TGTGCCTGGAGGTTGGGGCTATATTCCACTGAAGCTTTCTTT.

Worth noting for this clonotype: One base away lies a much larger clone, so this may be a sequencing read error. The chain is built from TRBV30 and TRBJ2-1; the D is unclear. The CDR3 is 10 amino acids. Germline CDR1 is GTSNPN and CDR2 is SVGIG (reference sequence). The CDR3 bases are TGTGCCCGGAGTGATGTAGGGCAGTTCTTC. Its protein is CARSDVGQFF. Variable domain in full (rest from reference TRBV30 and TRBJ2-1): SQTIHQWPATLVQPVGSPLSLECTVEGTSNPNLYWYRQAAGRGLQLLFYSVGIGQISSEVPQNLSASRPQDRQFILSSKKLLLSDSGFYLCARSDVGQFFGPGTRLTVL.

The chain combines TRBV5-1 with TRBJ2-7; D not certain. Germline values: CDR1 SGHRS, CDR2 YFSETQ. Trimming cost V 4 bases and J 2 bases, with 7 bases left between them. This CDR3 is built from 12 residues. The CDR3 spells CASSNPPYEQYF. The CDR3 nucleotides read TGCGCCAGCAGCAACCCCCCCTACGAGCAGTACTTC.

V usage is TRBV24-1 and J usage is TRBJ2-2, with D tentatively TRBD1 or TRBD2 (6 bases each). There are 18 residues in the CDR3. Trimming stripped 3 bases from V and 6 bases from J, with 22 bases between. Germline V lookup: CDR1 KGHDR, CDR2 SFDVKD. CDR3 protein: CATSDARGPEGFSGELFF. In DNA form, the CDR3 reads TGTGCCACCAGTGATGCCCGGGGGCCCGAGGGGTTTTCCGGGGAGCTGTTTTTT.

Regarding this clonotype: The final CDR3 position lacks the conserved phenylalanine or tryptophan, pointing to a likely read error. The V and J genes are TRBV7-2 and TRBJ2-3; D gene uncertain. V shed 4 bases and J shed 0 bases, with 11 bases lying between them. The CDR3 runs to 15 residues. Germline-derived CDR1 and CDR2 are SGHTA and FQGNSA. The CDR3 DNA sequence: TGTGCCAGCAGCTCTGCTGGATTTAGCACAGATACGCAGTATTCT. Amino acids: CASSSAGFSTDTQYS.

This clonotype was seen a few times. This sequence joins TRBV3-1 and TRBJ2-7; TRBD1 matches at 9 bases. The germline CDR1 and CDR2 sequences are LGHDT and YNNKEL (reference sequence). V was pared by 6 bases and J by 0 bases, with 9 bases of the junction left unmatched. The CDR3 consists of 16 residues. In DNA, the CDR3 is TGTGCCAGCAGTCCTATAGGACAGGGGAACTCCTACGAGCAGTACTTC. Protein product: CASSPIGQGNSYEQYF.

The genes are TRBV24-1 and TRBJ2-2; D unresolved. Germline V lookup: CDR1 KGHDR, CDR2 SFDVKD. With 1 base removed from V and 7 bases from J, the gap between germline ends came to 6 bases. The CDR3 spans 13 residues. DNA for the CDR3: TGTGCCACCAGTGATTTACCCGTCGGGGAGCTGTTTTTT. This encodes CATSDLPVGELFF.

This clonotype has just a few counts. The chain links TRBV27 to TRBJ2-7; the match to TRBD1 covers 12 bases. The CDR3 has 17 residues. J lost 7 bases, V lost 5 bases, and 15 bases had no gene match. Germline lookup yields CDR1 MNHEY and CDR2 SMNVEV (reference sequence). The CDR3 spells CASSHTHRDRGLGEQYF. The CDR3 DNA follows: TGTGCCAGCAGTCACACACACCGGGACAGGGGGCTTGGGGAGCAGTACTTC.

The rearrangement uses TRBV6-6 and TRBJ2-1; the match to TRBD2 covers 7 bases. The germline V gene has CDR1 MNHNY and CDR2 SVGAGI (reference sequence). CDR3 length equals 15 residues. With 0 bases clipped from V and 8 bases from J, the junction kept 7 bases outside the gene matches. CDR3 bases: TGTGCCAGCAGTTACTCTGAGGGAGGGCCCTATGAGCAGTTCTTC. The encoded protein is CASSYSEGGPYEQFF.